This T cell receptor beta chain was found in a study of spatial heterogeneity in lung cancer. For the study at large: The average appearance count of each unique TCR and UMI combination in raw reads was more than 9.5. Findings of the study overall: Regional and ubiquitous nonsynonymous mutations were tracked by counts of regional and ubiquitous expanded TCRs, respectively. It was found that expanded intratumoral alpha and beta TCR counts tracked tumor mutation counts.

Time point described: sample taken at primary tumor resection. There were roughly 72 donors, all of them untreated patients with early-stage non-small cell lung cancer. Unsorted whole RNA samples from tumor, nontumor lung or frozen PBMC were sequenced. The CDR3 loop spans 12 amino acids. The germline CDR1 and CDR2 sequences are MDHEN and SYDVKM. Between the trimmed V and J ends, which lost 6 bases and 14 bases, there was a span of 14 bases. MiXCR, applied by TCRdb to the 5' RACE reads, yields one record per CDR3 protein. The data show approximately 94,000 distinct CDR3 sequences, 3.5% to 5% seen once. This clonotype has a count of ten or more. The antigen remains undetermined.

The sequenced sample was lung tumor tissue, obtained at surgery. The source of this sequence is a male donor with early-stage non-small cell lung cancer. The genes are TRBV28 and TRBJ1-6; D remains ambiguous. The CDR3 reads CASSPGQEALHF. The CDR3 DNA follows: TGTGCCAGCAGCCCGGGCCAGGAGGCCCTCCACTTT.